A selection of T cell receptor beta chains follows, all from one sample in a study of blood T cell repertoires in COVID-19. Generated by immunoSEQ multiplex PCR, the TCRdb table keeps only in-frame clones and is missing some. The sample carries 500,000 to 600,000 clones, about 88% recorded once. Sequencing was performed on peripheral blood. All receptors derive from a woman aged 45-65 years with COVID-19, enrolled during active disease. CDR3s include the opening cysteine and the closing phenylalanine or tryptophan. The D gene is left open where the match is weak. The size of a clone is reported for some rows only, either as once, few or many, or as a class for expanded clones.

.,.,TRBJ2-3,TRBV27,TGTGCCAGCAGTAAACAGGGAGGGGGGGCAGATACGCAGTATTTT,CASSKQGGGADTQYF
TRBD2,.,TRBJ2-1,TRBV9,TGTGCCAGCAGCGTCAGCGGGGGCCATTACAATGAGCAGTTCTTC,CASSVSGGHYNEQFF
.,.,TRBJ1-1,TRBV19,TGTGCCAGTACAGGGCGTGACACTGAAGCTTTCTTT,CASTGRDTEAFF
.,.,TRBJ2-5,TRBV20-1,TGCAGTGCAGAGACTCAAGAGACCCAGTACTTC,CSAETQETQYF
.,.,TRBJ1-3,TRBV9,TGTGCCAGCAGCGGTGGACACCTCTCTGGAAACACCATATATTTT,CASSGGHLSGNTIYF
.,.,TRBJ2-3,TRBV7-8,TGTGCCACCTCAGAAGTTTCTAGCACAGATACGCAGTATTTT,CATSEVSSTDTQYF
.,.,TRBJ2-3,TRBV24-1,TGTGCCACCAGTTCTACTAGCACAGATACGCAGTATTTT,CATSSTSTDTQYF
.,.,TRBJ1-2,TRBV27,TGTGCCAGCTCAACAGAAGGGCGAGGGAACTATGGCTACACCTTC,CASSTEGRGNYGYTF
.,.,TRBJ1-3,TRBV19,TGTGCCAGTAGTTGGTCAGGAACTTCTGGAAACACCATATATTTT,CASSWSGTSGNTIYF
.,.,TRBJ1-4,TRBV28,TGTGCCAGCAGTTCCCAGGTGATTAATGAAAAACTGTTTTTT,CASSSQVINEKLFF
TRBD1,.,TRBJ1-2,TRBV5-4,TGTGCCAGCAGCACAGGGACAGGGATCTATGGCTACACCTTC,CASSTGTGIYGYTF
.,.,TRBJ1-1,TRBV7-9,TGTGCCAGCAGCTGGCAGGGGCTGACTGAAGCTTTCTTT,CASSWQGLTEAFF
.,once,TRBJ2-3,TRBV6-5,TGTGCCAGCAGTTACTCGAGAGGCACAGATACGCAGTATTTT,CASSYSRGTDTQYF
TRBD1,.,TRBJ1-1,TRBV11-2,TGTGCCAGCAGCACCTACAGGGGCTTGAACACTGAAGCTTTCTTT,CASSTYRGLNTEAFF
TRBD2,.,TRBJ2-3,TRBV6-1,TGTGCCAGCAGTGAAGGTGGCGGGGGGGGCACAGATACGCAGTATTTT,CASSEGGGGGTDTQYF
.,.,TRBJ1-6,TRBV30,TGTGCCTGGAGTGTATCAGCAGGGAAGTTCACCAATTCACCCCTCCACTTT,CAWSVSAGKFTNSPLHF
TRBD1,once,TRBJ1-5,TRBV19,TGTGCCAGTAGTTATTGGGACAGGGATCAGCCCCAGCATTTT,CASSYWDRDQPQHF
.,.,TRBJ2-3,TRBV7-9,TGTGCCAGCAGCTTAGTTGGTGGGGCGATCACAGATACGCAGTATTTT,CASSLVGGAITDTQYF
TRBD1,.,TRBJ1-2,TRBV7-3,TGTGCCAGCAGCTCGGGGACAGGGCGAAACGGCTACACCTTC,CASSSGTGRNGYTF
.,.,TRBJ1-1,TRBV7-2,TGTGCCAGCAGCTTAGGCGAGGGGAACACTGAAGCTTTCTTT,CASSLGEGNTEAFF
TRBD1,.,TRBJ1-5,TRBV6-1,TGTGCCAGCAGTGAATCTCGAGGGGGCAGGATCAATCAGCCCCAGCATTTT,CASSESRGGRINQPQHF
TRBD1,.,TRBJ2-5,TRBV7-9,TGTGCCAGCAGCAGACTGGGACAGACCCAAGAGACCCAGTACTTC,CASSRLGQTQETQYF
.,once,TRBJ1-1,TRBV11-2,TGTGCCAGCAGCTTCAAACAGGAGGCTTTCTTT,CASSFKQEAFF
TRBD2,.,TRBJ2-2,TRBV18,TGTGCCAGCTCACCCTTAGCGGGGCATTACACCGGGGAGCTGTTTTTT,CASSPLAGHYTGELFF
.,.,TRBJ2-3,TRBV19,TGTGCCAGTACCTCGGGTCCTTCGACAGATACGCAGTATTTT,CASTSGPSTDTQYF
.,few,TRBJ1-3,TRBV19,TGTGCCAGTAGTATAGGCCGCAGGGGTACTGGAAACACCATATATTTT,CASSIGRRGTGNTIYF
.,.,TRBJ1-5,TRBV3-1/TRBV3-2,TGTGCCAGCAGCCCCCAGACAGGAGATAGCAATCAGCCCCAGCATTTT,CASSPQTGDSNQPQHF
.,.,TRBJ2-7,TRBV7-6,TGTGCCAGCAGCGCGGGCCTTAGCGGCTCCTACGAGCAGTACTTC,CASSAGLSGSYEQYF
.,.,TRBJ1-4,TRBV3-1/TRBV3-2,TGTGCCAGCAGCCTGGGACTACCTAATGAAAAACTGTTTTTT,CASSLGLPNEKLFF
.,.,TRBJ2-2,TRBV6-5,TGTGCCAGCAGTTACTCGATGGAGACCGGGGAGCTGTTTTTT,CASSYSMETGELFF
.,.,TRBJ1-5,TRBV10-3,TGTGCCGCCAAAAGGAGGCGAGGCAATCAGCCCCAGCATTTT,CAAKRRRGNQPQHF
TRBD1,few,TRBJ1-2,TRBV7-3,TGTGCCAGCAGCCCCAACAGGGGTTCCTATGGCTACACCTTC,CASSPNRGSYGYTF
TRBD2,.,TRBJ2-1,TRBV2,TGTGCCAGCAGTGGGACTAGCGGGGCAAGCTCCTACAATGAGCAGTTCTTC,CASSGTSGASSYNEQFF
.,few,TRBJ1-5,TRBV2,TGTGCCAGCAATTTTAACAAGTCGGGTTATCAGCCCCAGCATTTT,CASNFNKSGYQPQHF
.,.,TRBJ1-5,TRBV30,TGTGCCTGGAGTGGGAACAGAAATCAGCCCCAGCATTTT,CAWSGNRNQPQHF
TRBD1,.,TRBJ2-1,TRBV9,TGTGCCAGCAGCATGACCGGGACAGATTACAATGAGCAGTTCTTC,CASSMTGTDYNEQFF
TRBD1,.,TRBJ2-7,TRBV4-1,TGCGCCAGCAGCCAAGAAGCCCGACAGGGTACCTACGAGCAGTACTTC,CASSQEARQGTYEQYF
TRBD2,.,TRBJ2-1,TRBV3-1/TRBV3-2,TGTGCCAGCAGCTCCCCGGGACTAGCGGGGGGGGGAGCGATCTTC,CASSSPGLAGGGAIF
.,.,TRBJ1-6,TRBV6-1,TGTGCCAGCAGTGAAGCGGACTCGGGGGGGCCACCCCTCCACTTT,CASSEADSGGPPLHF
.,.,TRBJ1-4,TRBV9,TGTGCCAGCAGCGTACGCGGGACGGGTGAAAAACTGTTTTTT,CASSVRGTGEKLFF
.,.,TRBJ1-1,TRBV2,TGTGCCAGCAGAAACCAGGGTCTTGGGGACACTGAAGCTTTCTTT,CASRNQGLGDTEAFF
TRBD1,once,TRBJ1-3,TRBV6-6,TGTGCCAGCAGTTTTCCCCAGGGGGCTGGAAACACCATATATTTT,CASSFPQGAGNTIYF
TRBD2,.,TRBJ2-1,TRBV7-9,TGTGCCATCCCGACTAGCGGACACAATGAGCAGTTCTTC,CAIPTSGHNEQFF